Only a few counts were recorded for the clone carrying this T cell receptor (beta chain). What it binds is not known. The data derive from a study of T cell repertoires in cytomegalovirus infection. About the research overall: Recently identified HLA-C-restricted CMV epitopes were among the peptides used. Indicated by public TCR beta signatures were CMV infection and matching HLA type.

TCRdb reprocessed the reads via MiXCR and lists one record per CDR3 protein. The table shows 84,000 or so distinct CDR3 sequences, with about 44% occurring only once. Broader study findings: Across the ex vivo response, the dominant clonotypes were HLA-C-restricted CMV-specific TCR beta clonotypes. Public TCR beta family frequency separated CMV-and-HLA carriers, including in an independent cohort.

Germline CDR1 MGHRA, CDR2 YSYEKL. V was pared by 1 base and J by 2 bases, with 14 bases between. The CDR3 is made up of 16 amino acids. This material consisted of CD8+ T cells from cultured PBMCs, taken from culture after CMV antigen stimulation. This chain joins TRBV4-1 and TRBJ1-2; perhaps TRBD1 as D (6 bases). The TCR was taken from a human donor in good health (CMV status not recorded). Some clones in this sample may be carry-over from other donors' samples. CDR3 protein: CASSQGTGTMNYGYTF. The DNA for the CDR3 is TGCGCCAGCAGCCAAGGAACAGGGACGATGAACTATGGCTACACCTTC.